These 30 T cell receptor beta chains originate from one sample sequenced in a study of blood T cell repertoires in COVID-19. Only in-frame clones appear in the TCRdb table, and some are missing; sequencing was by immunoSEQ multiplex PCR. The profile covers tens of thousands of clones, with roughly 68% appearing a single time and roughly 61% taken by the ten largest. The sequenced material came from peripheral blood. All receptors derive from a man older than 75 with acute or convalescent COVID-19.

The chain has TRBV19 and TRBJ2-2; 15 bases map to TRBD2. Trimming at V came to 4 bases and at J to 2 bases, leaving 5 bases not matched to a gene. CDR1 and CDR2 from the germline V gene are LNHDA and SQIVND (reference sequence). CDR3 size: 18 residues. Written as DNA, the CDR3 is TGTGCCAGTAGTACTTGGACTAGCGGGAGGGGCAACACCGGGGAGCTGTTTTTT. Protein sequence: CASSTWTSGRGNTGELFF.

This rearrangement joins TRBV3-1 (or the pseudogene TRBV3-2) to TRBJ2-4; D unclear. This CDR3 contains 15 residues. V lost 2 bases and J 0 bases, leaving 8 bases between the germline ends. CDR1 and CDR2 from the germline V gene are LGHDT and YNNKEL (reference sequence). The CDR3 DNA reads as TGTGCCAGCAGCCAACCCGGGTCAGCCAAAAACATTCAGTACTTC. This gives the protein CASSQPGSAKNIQYF.

This rearrangement joins TRBV30 to TRBJ2-7, with D possibly matching TRBD2 (5 bases). The CDR3 contains 11 residues. The V end lost 5 bases, the J end lost 0 bases, and 5 bases lay between the germline ends. Germline assignment: CDR1 GTSNPN and CDR2 SVGIG (reference sequence). This CDR3 is CAWGSSYEQYF. The CDR3 DNA sequence: TGTGCCTGGGGGAGCTCCTACGAGCAGTACTTC.

This clone was recorded once. The gene calls are TRBV18 and TRBJ2-2; the match to TRBD1 covers 12 bases. Germline CDR1 KGHSH, CDR2 LQKENI. The CDR3 is 17 amino acids. Germline trimming cut 3 bases from V and 5 bases from J; bases unmatched to any gene: 7. CDR3 in DNA: TGTGCCAGCTCACCGCTGGGACAGGGGGCAGAGACCGGGGAGCTGTTTTTT. This codes for CASSPLGQGAETGELFF.

In its sample, this clone was seen a few times. V usage is TRBV2 and J usage is TRBJ1-3, with unresolved D. Trimming took 6 bases from V and 0 from J, leaving 12 bases between them. The CDR3 consists of 15 residues. Looked up from germline, CDR1 is SNHLY and CDR2 is FYNNEI. As DNA, the CDR3 is TGTGCCAGCAGATCAGGTCCCTTCTCTGGAAACACCATATATTTT. Translated: CASRSGPFSGNTIYF.

This clone was counted between two and nine times. This chain joins TRBV3-1 (or the pseudogene TRBV3-2) and TRBJ1-5; weak D call: TRBD1 (6 bases). V shed 1 base and J shed 3 bases, with 13 bases lying between them. CDR1 is LGHDT and CDR2 is YNNKEL in the germline V gene (reference sequence). This CDR3 is built from 16 residues. The CDR3 DNA reads as TGTGCCAGCAGCCAAGTCGGCAGGGGACCCAATCAGCCCCAGCATTTT. This translates into CASSQVGRGPNQPQHF.

This chain connects TRBV16 to TRBJ1-2, with 9 bases matching TRBD1. Germline CDR1 is KGHSY and CDR2 is FQNENV. The V and J ends lost 2 bases and 5 bases, in that order; junction bases with no gene match: 12. The CDR3 is made up of 17 amino acids. CDR3: CASSQQVTGGAKYGYTF. The CDR3 DNA is TGTGCCAGCAGCCAACAGGTTACAGGGGGCGCAAAATATGGCTACACCTTC.

This clone turned up a few times. The chain has TRBV5-1 and TRBJ2-5; D remains ambiguous. This CDR3 has 15 amino acids. V lost 0 bases, J lost 2 bases, and 11 bases lay in between. Per germline, CDR1 SGHRS and CDR2 YFSETQ. CDR3 amino acids: CASSLGLLRQETQYF. The CDR3 region has the DNA TGCGCCAGCAGCTTGGGGCTCCTGCGGCAAGAGACCCAGTACTTC.

The chain employs TRBV6-5 and TRBJ2-7; 9 bases align to TRBD2. Per germline, CDR1 MNHEY and CDR2 SVGAGI. The CDR3 has 15 residues. V trimming: 8 bases; J trimming: 3 bases; junction bases outside the gene matches: 11. The CDR3 spells CASRGGLAGNYEQYF. CDR3 in DNA: TGTGCCAGCCGCGGGGGGCTAGCGGGGAACTACGAGCAGTACTTC.

The CDR3 spells CASSLALANTEAFF. The DNA of the CDR3 is TGTGCCAGCAGCTTAGCGCTAGCGAACACTGAAGCTTTCTTT. The V gene is TRBV7-8, the J gene TRBJ1-1; D ambiguous. Germline CDR1 is SGHVS and CDR2 is FQNEAQ. V was pared by 0 bases and J by 1 base, with 6 bases between. The CDR3 length is 14 residues.

This clone was recorded a few times. V usage is TRBV12-3 or TRBV12-4 and J usage is TRBJ2-1; 7 bases are shared with TRBD2. The CDR3 runs 13 residues. V shed 2 bases and J 7 bases; nucleotides not matched to a gene: 2. This CDR3 reads CASSLSGTNEQFF. In DNA, the CDR3 is TGTGCCAGCAGTTTAAGCGGGACGAATGAGCAGTTCTTC.

The rearrangement links TRBV7-9 to TRBJ2-3, with 8 nucleotides matching TRBD2. The CDR3 length is 15 residues. J gave up 6 bases and V 5 bases, and 10 bases lay outside the gene matches. Germline CDR1 is SEHNR and CDR2 is FQNEAQ (reference sequence). CDR3 in amino acids: CASSPFAGGYDTQYF. In DNA, the CDR3 is TGTGCCAGCAGCCCCTTCGCGGGAGGCTACGATACGCAGTATTTT.

V usage is TRBV27 and J usage is TRBJ2-1, with 12 bases identical to TRBD2. The CDR3 has 13 residues. The V segment lost 6 bases and the J segment 6 bases; nucleotides outside the gene matches: 0. Germline CDR1 reads MNHEY; CDR2 reads SMNVEV (reference sequence). The CDR3 region has the DNA TGTGCCAGCAGACTAGCGGGGGGCAATGAGCAGTTCTTC. This encodes CASRLAGGNEQFF.

The chain joins TRBV30 to TRBJ2-5; the D gene is possibly TRBD1 (7 bases). Looked up from germline, CDR1 is GTSNPN and CDR2 is SVGIG (reference sequence). V lost 5 bases and J 4 bases, leaving 14 bases between the germline ends. The CDR3 loop spans 13 amino acids. The CDR3 here is CAWARQGGETQYF. For the CDR3, the DNA is TGTGCCTGGGCCCGACAGGGAGGAGAGACCCAGTACTTC.

The chain carries TRBV15 and TRBJ2-1, with 13 bases identical to TRBD2. With V trimmed by 4 bases and J by 6 bases, 6 bases remained unmatched. The germline V gene encodes CDR1 LNHNV and CDR2 YYDKDF (reference sequence). The CDR3 is made up of 16 amino acids. The CDR3 here is CATSNGLAGVGNEQFF. The CDR3 bases are TGTGCCACCAGCAACGGACTAGCGGGAGTGGGCAATGAGCAGTTCTTC.

The J gene is TRBJ2-6, the V gene TRBV13; 8 nucleotides align to TRBD1. V dropped 0 bases and J dropped 0; count of bases not matched to a gene: 7. This CDR3 contains 19 residues. Germline V gene sequence: CDR1 PRHDT, CDR2 FYEKMQ (reference sequence). As DNA, the CDR3 is TGTGCCAGCAGCTTAGGCGGTCAGGGGGCCCACTCTGGGGCCAACGTCCTGACTTTC. Its translation: CASSLGGQGAHSGANVLTF.

The chain uses TRBV11-3 and TRBJ2-3; tentatively, D is TRBD2 (7 bases). The ends were cut back, 5 bases at V and 0 bases at J, with 15 bases in the middle. CDR1 is SGHNT, CDR2 YENEEA, per germline. CDR3 length: 16 residues. For the CDR3, the DNA is TGTGCCAGCAGCCGGGGAGGGGGAATCAGCACAGATACGCAGTATTTT. Its translation is CASSRGGGISTDTQYF.

The chain recombines TRBV4-3 with TRBJ2-3; the match to TRBD2 covers 12 bases. CDR1 and CDR2 (germline): LGHNA, YSLEER. The J segment lost 5 bases and the V segment lost 4 bases, leaving 4 bases of the junction unmatched. The CDR3 sequence is 15 residues long. The CDR3 DNA reads as TGCGCCAGCAGCCCCCTAGCGGGAGGGGGAGATACGCAGTATTTT. It codes for CASSPLAGGGDTQYF.

This chain connects TRBV5-1 to TRBJ2-5, with 10 positions matching TRBD2. Germline-derived CDR1 and CDR2 are SGHRS and YFSETQ. The CDR3 contains 16 residues. The V segment lost 0 bases and the J segment 5 bases; nucleotides outside the gene matches: 7. The CDR3 coding sequence is TGCGCCAGCAGCTTGGGGTCTAGCGGGAGTATGGAGACCCAGTACTTC. It yields the protein CASSLGSSGSMETQYF.

The chain couples TRBV6-5 to TRBJ1-1; 9 bases agree with TRBD1. Germline CDR1 reads MNHEY; CDR2 reads SVGAGI. This CDR3 has 13 amino acids. V dropped 6 bases and J dropped 10; count of bases not matched to a gene: 9. The CDR3 loop is CASSLTRDRAAFF. In DNA, the CDR3 is TGTGCCAGCAGCCTCACGCGGGACAGGGCAGCTTTCTTT.

V and J are TRBV5-1 and TRBJ2-3; 8 bases match TRBD2. Germline assignment: CDR1 SGHRS and CDR2 YFSETQ. The CDR3 extends over 14 amino acids. J lost 9 bases, V lost 1 base, and 7 bases had no gene match. CDR3 nucleotides: TGCGCCAGCAGCTTGCTCAGCGGGAGCATCACGCAGTATTTT. Translating it yields CASSLLSGSITQYF. The full variable domain, completed using reference TRBV5-1 and TRBJ2-3, is KAGVTQTPRYLIKTRGQQVTLSCSPISGHRSVSWYQQTPGQGLQFLFEYFSETQRNKGNFPGRFSGRQFSNSRSEMNVSTLELGDSALYLCASSLLSGSITQYFGPGTRLTVL.

This clone was recorded many times. The chain employs TRBV2 and TRBJ2-5; 8 nucleotides align to TRBD1. V trimming: 3 bases; J trimming: 4 bases; junction bases outside the gene matches: 4. The CDR3 totals 14 residues. The V gene's germline CDR1 is SNHLY and CDR2 FYNNEI. This chain's CDR3 is CASSEQGAGETQYF. CDR3 in DNA: TGTGCCAGCAGTGAGCAGGGGGCTGGAGAGACCCAGTACTTC.

This clone was counted once. This chain's CDR3 is CASSEGGIARETQYF. The DNA of the CDR3 is TGTGCCAGCAGTGAAGGCGGGATTGCACGGGAGACCCAGTACTTC. The chain joins TRBV2 to TRBJ2-5; D might be TRBD2 (6 bases). Germline CDR1 reads SNHLY; CDR2 reads FYNNEI. Trimming left V 1 base short and J 5 bases short, with 14 bases between. This CDR3 has 15 amino acids.

This chain joins TRBV6-1 and TRBJ2-1; D not certain. The V gene's germline CDR1 is MNHNS and CDR2 SASEGT. This CDR3 contains 11 residues. The V end was cut by 2 bases, the J end by 12 bases, with 8 bases between. The CDR3 DNA sequence: TGTGCCAGCAGTGAAACCCCAGGGCAGTTCTTC. Its translation is CASSETPGQFF.

The V call is TRBV5-1, the J call TRBJ2-1, with D maybe TRBD2 (6 bases). Per the germline V gene, CDR1 is SGHRS and CDR2 is YFSETQ. The CDR3 is 16 amino acids. With 4 bases removed from V and 5 bases from J, the gap between germline ends came to 19 bases. For the CDR3, the DNA is TGCGCCAGCAGCGCGGGACGATTTACAGCGGACAATGAGCAGTTCTTC. Its protein product is CASSAGRFTADNEQFF.

The rearrangement joins TRBV6-5 to TRBJ1-1; tentatively, D is TRBD1 (6 bases). V was trimmed by 10 bases and J by 1 base, leaving 16 bases between them. The germline V gene has CDR1 MNHEY and CDR2 SVGAGI. The CDR3 sequence is 14 residues long. The CDR3 region is CATQGRQTNTEAFF. In DNA, the CDR3 is TGTGCCACCCAGGGGAGACAGACGAACACTGAAGCTTTCTTT.

A remark on this clone: The same CDR3 also results from other DNA sequences found in this sample. The rearrangement joins TRBV15 to TRBJ2-1, with 7 nucleotides matching TRBD2. There are 15 residues in the CDR3. The J segment lost 1 base and the V segment lost 2 bases, leaving 2 bases of the junction unmatched. Germline assignment: CDR1 LNHNV and CDR2 YYDKDF (reference sequence). CDR3 protein: CATSRSSGSYNEQFF. For the CDR3, the DNA is TGTGCCACCAGCAGATCTAGCGGTTCCTACAATGAGCAGTTCTTC.

The chain carries TRBV7-9 and TRBJ1-2, with D tentatively TRBD1 (5 bases). The length of the CDR3 is 13 residues. With 3 bases removed from V and 1 base from J, the gap between germline ends came to 6 bases. Looked up from germline, CDR1 is SEHNR and CDR2 is FQNEAQ (reference sequence). The CDR3 region has the DNA TGTGCCAGCAGCTTCGACAGTAACTATGGCTACACCTTC. As protein: CASSFDSNYGYTF.

This clone was counted between two and nine times. The chain links TRBV5-4 to TRBJ2-2; D uncertain. Trimming stripped 2 bases from V and 1 base from J, with 9 bases between. Germline V gene lookup returns CDR1 SGHNT and CDR2 YYREEE (reference sequence). The CDR3 sequence is 15 residues long. The CDR3 nucleotides read TGTGCCAGCAGCTTTACGAGCTGGAACACCGGGGAGCTGTTTTTT. Its translation is CASSFTSWNTGELFF.

The chain uses TRBV7-2 and TRBJ1-2; tentatively, D is TRBD1 (6 bases). The V and J ends lost 2 bases and 5 bases respectively, with 15 bases between them. Germline lookup yields CDR1 SGHTA and CDR2 FQGNSA. The CDR3 sequence is 15 residues long. The chain's CDR3 is CASSLRGAFPYGYTF. CDR3 DNA sequence: TGTGCCAGCAGCTTACGGGGGGCCTTCCCTTATGGCTACACCTTC.